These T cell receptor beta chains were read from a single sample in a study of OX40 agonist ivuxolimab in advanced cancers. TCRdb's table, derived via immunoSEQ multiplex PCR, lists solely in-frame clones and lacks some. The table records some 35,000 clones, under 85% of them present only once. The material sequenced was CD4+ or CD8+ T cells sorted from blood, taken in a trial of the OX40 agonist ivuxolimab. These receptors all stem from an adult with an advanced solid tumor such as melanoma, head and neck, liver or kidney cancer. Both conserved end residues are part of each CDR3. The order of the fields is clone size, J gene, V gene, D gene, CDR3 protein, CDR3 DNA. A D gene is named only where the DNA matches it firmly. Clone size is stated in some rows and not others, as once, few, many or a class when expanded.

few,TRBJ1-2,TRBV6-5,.,CASRPVTNYGYTF,TGTGCCAGCAGACCGGTGACGAACTATGGCTACACCTTC
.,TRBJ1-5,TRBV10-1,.,CASSENRNQPQHF,TGCGCCAGCAGTGAGAACAGGAATCAGCCCCAGCATTTT
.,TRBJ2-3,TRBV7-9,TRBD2,CASSSGSLAATDTQYF,TGTGCCAGCAGCTCCGGATCTCTAGCGGCCACAGATACGCAGTATTTT
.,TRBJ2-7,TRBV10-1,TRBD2,CASRTSGCGLEQYF,TGCGCCAGCAGGACTAGCGGGTGTGGGCTCGAGCAGTACTTC
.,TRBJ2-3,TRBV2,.,CASKDDADTQYF,TGTGCCAGCAAGGACGACGCGGATACGCAGTATTTT
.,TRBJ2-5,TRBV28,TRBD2,CASSSSLAGELETQYF,TGTGCCAGCAGCTCCTCCCTAGCGGGAGAGTTGGAGACCCAGTACTTC
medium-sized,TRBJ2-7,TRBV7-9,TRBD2,CASSPAGTSGREQYF,TGTGCCAGCAGCCCGGCCGGGACTAGCGGGAGAGAGCAGTACTTC
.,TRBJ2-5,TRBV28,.,CASSGRVNQETQYF,TGTGCCAGCAGTGGACGAGTAAACCAAGAGACCCAGTACTTC
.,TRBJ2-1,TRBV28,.,CASSTPPSGRPQFF,TGTGCCAGCAGTACCCCGCCAAGCGGGCGGCCGCAGTTCTTC
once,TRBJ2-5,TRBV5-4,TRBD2,CASARGGYQETQYF,TGTGCCAGCGCTCGCGGGGGGTACCAAGAGACCCAGTACTTC
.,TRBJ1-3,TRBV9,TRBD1,CASSRGQGLGNTIYF,TGTGCCAGCAGCCGTGGACAGGGGTTGGGAAACACCATATATTTT
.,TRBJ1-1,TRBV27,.,CASSLIAGRAEAFF,TGTGCCAGCAGTTTAATCGCAGGAAGAGCTGAAGCTTTCTTT
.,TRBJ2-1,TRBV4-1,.,CASSQDNTGTPIDNEQFF,TGCGCCAGCAGCCAAGATAATACAGGGACACCCATAGACAATGAGCAGTTCTTC
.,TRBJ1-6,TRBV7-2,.,CASSFESSYNSPLHF,TGTGCCAGCAGCTTTGAGAGCTCCTATAATTCACCCCTCCACTTT
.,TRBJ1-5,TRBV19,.,CASMGMGPGNQPQHF,TGTGCCAGTATGGGAATGGGGCCCGGCAATCAGCCCCAGCATTTT
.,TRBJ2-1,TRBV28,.,CASSNNEQFF,TGTGCCAGCAGCAACAATGAGCAGTTCTTC
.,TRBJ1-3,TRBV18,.,CASSPGFRRISGNTIYF,TGTGCCAGCTCACCCGGCTTTCGACGGATCTCTGGAAACACCATATATTTT
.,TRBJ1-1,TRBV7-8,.,CASSLKGSTEAFF,TGTGCCAGCAGCTTAAAGGGAAGCACTGAAGCTTTCTTT
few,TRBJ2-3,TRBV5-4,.,CASSFPGTNADTQYF,TGTGCCAGCAGCTTCCCCGGGACCAACGCAGATACGCAGTATTTT
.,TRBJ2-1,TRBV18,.,CASSPIVASAIYNEQFF,TGTGCCAGCTCACCAATTGTAGCCTCGGCGATATACAATGAGCAGTTCTTC
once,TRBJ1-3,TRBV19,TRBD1,CATRPDHRGRGSSGNTIYF,TGTGCCACCCGACCCGACCACAGGGGTCGGGGTAGCTCTGGAAACACCATATATTTT
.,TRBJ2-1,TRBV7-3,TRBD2,CASSLGLALDNEQFF,TGTGCCAGCAGCCTGGGACTAGCTCTGGACAATGAGCAGTTCTTC
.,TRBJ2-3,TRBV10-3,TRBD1,CAISEGTENTQYF,TGTGCCATCAGTGAAGGGACAGAAAATACGCAGTATTTT
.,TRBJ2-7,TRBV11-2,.,CASSPDTYEQYF,TGTGCCAGCAGCCCCGACACCTACGAGCAGTACTTC
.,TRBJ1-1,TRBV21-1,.,CASSGSNTEAFF,TGTGCCAGCAGCGGGTCGAACACTGAAGCTTTCTTT
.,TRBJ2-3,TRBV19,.,CASRPSWGRSDTQYF,TGTGCCAGTAGGCCTTCTTGGGGCCGCTCAGATACGCAGTATTTT
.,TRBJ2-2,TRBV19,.,CASSRQGYTGELFF,TGTGCCAGTAGTAGGCAGGGTTACACCGGGGAGCTGTTTTTT
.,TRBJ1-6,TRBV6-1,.,CASSGPGGALNSPLHF,TGTGCCAGCAGTGGTCCGGGGGGGGCCCTTAATTCACCCCTCCACTTT
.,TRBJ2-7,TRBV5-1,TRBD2,CASATSGGFTSAYEQYF,TGCGCCAGCGCGACTAGCGGGGGTTTTACCTCTGCCTACGAGCAGTACTTC
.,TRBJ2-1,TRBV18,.,CASSSSGVRNEQFF,TGTGCCAGCTCTAGTTCGGGAGTGAGGAATGAGCAGTTCTTC
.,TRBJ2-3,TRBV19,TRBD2,CASSRYSGRADTQYF,TGTGCCAGTAGTAGATATAGCGGGAGGGCCGATACGCAGTATTTT
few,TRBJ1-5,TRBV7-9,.,CASSLGVNQPQHF,TGTGCCAGCAGCCTTGGGGTCAATCAGCCCCAGCATTTT
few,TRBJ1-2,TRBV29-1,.,CSVDLESGVSGYTF,TGCAGCGTTGATCTAGAGAGCGGAGTGAGCGGCTACACCTTC
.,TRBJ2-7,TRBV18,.,CASSRGTAYEQYF,TGTGCCAGCTCACGCGGGACAGCCTACGAGCAGTACTTC
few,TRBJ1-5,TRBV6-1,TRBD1,CASRPGQSNQPQHF,TGTGCCAGCAGACCGGGACAGTCCAATCAGCCCCAGCATTTT
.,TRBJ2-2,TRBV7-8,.,CASSSRGFEAGNTGELFF,TGTGCCAGCAGCTCCCGAGGGTTTGAAGCGGGGAACACCGGGGAGCTGTTTTTT
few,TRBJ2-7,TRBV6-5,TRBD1,CASTSGDSSYEQYF,TGTGCCAGCACATCCGGGGACAGCTCCTACGAGCAGTACTTC
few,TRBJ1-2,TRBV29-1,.,CSVVELQGSGYTF,TGCAGCGTTGTGGAACTTCAGGGGTCAGGCTACACCTTC
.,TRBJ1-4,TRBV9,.,CASSVGDSTIEKLFF,TGTGCCAGCAGCGTAGGAGACAGTACAATTGAAAAACTGTTTTTT
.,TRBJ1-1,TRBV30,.,CAWSHNRDTEAFF,TGTGCCTGGAGTCATAACAGGGACACTGAAGCTTTCTTT
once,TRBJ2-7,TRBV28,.,CASSQVHRGTYEQYF,TGTGCCAGCAGTCAAGTCCACCGGGGCACATACGAGCAGTACTTC
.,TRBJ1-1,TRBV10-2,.,CASSTGLNTEAFF,TGCGCCAGCAGCACAGGGTTGAACACTGAAGCTTTCTTT
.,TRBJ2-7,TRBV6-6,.,CASKGFPSYEQYF,TGTGCCAGCAAAGGTTTCCCTTCCTACGAGCAGTACTTC
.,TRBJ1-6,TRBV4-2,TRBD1,CASSLDRLNSPLHF,TGTGCCAGCAGCTTGGACAGGTTAAATTCACCCCTCCACTTT
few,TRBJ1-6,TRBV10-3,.,CAIRSSGTKGDSPLHF,TGTGCCATCAGATCCTCCGGGACTAAGGGCGATTCACCCCTCCACTTT
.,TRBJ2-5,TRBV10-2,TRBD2,CAAQGEGSGPKRGTQYF,TGCGCCGCGCAAGGGGAGGGAAGCGGGCCCAAGAGGGGGACCCAGTACTTC
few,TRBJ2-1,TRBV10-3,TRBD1,CAISQTGYNEQFF,TGTGCCATCAGCCAGACAGGGTACAATGAGCAGTTCTTC
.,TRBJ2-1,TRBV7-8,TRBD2,CASRKTGLAVDEQFF,TGTGCCAGCAGGAAGACGGGACTAGCGGTCGATGAGCAGTTCTTC
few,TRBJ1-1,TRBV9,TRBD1,CASSETGKGTEAFF,TGTGCCAGCAGCGAGACAGGGAAGGGGACTGAAGCTTTCTTT
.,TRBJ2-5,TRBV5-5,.,CASSLGTGNQETQYF,TGTGCCAGCAGCTTGGGAACCGGGAACCAAGAGACCCAGTACTTC
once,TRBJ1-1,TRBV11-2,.,CASSFPGRGENTEAFF,TGTGCCAGCAGCTTTCCAGGGAGAGGGGAGAACACTGAAGCTTTCTTT
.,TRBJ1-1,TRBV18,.,CASSPYTTGKGTEAFF,TGTGCCAGCTCACCATACACGACAGGTAAAGGCACTGAAGCTTTCTTT